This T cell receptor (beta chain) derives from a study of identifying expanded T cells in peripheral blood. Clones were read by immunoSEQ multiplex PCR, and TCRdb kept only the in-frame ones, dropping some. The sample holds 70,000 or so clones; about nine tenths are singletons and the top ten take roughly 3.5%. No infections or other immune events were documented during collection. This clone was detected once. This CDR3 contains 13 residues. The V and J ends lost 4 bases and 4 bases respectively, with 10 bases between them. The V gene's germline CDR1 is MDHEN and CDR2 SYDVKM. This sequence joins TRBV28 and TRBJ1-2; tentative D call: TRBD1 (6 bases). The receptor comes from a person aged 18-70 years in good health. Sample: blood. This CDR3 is CASSSGAFYGYTF. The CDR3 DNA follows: TGTGCCAGCAGTTCAGGGGCGTTCTATGGCTACACCTTC.